The TCR beta chain under discussion was sequenced for a study of breast tumors, draining lymph nodes, adjacent tissues. Study outcomes and limitations: Compared with basal-like, luminal-like tumors shared significantly more repertoire with nontumor tissue. Tumor T cell lymph node origin was a supported hypothesis, not proven. Most tumor T cells seemingly derive from lymph node, then expand in tumor. Tumor TCR diversity was below lymph nodes but above nontumor tissue.

In TCRdb, the multiplex PCR reads were re-called with MiXCR into one record per CDR3 protein. In the table there are more than 50,000 distinct CDR3 sequences, about 40% of which are singletons. V dropped 4 bases and J dropped 7; count of bases not matched to a gene: 7. CDR1 and CDR2 (germline): SGHTA, FQGTGA. CDR3 length: 16 residues. With respect to this clonotype: The target antigen is unknown.

This chain joins TRBV7-3 and TRBJ2-3, with 14 bases identical to TRBD2. This sequence originates from a female donor with breast cancer. Some clones in this sample may be carry-over from other donors' samples. The sequencing input was breast tumor tissue. CDR3 amino acids: CASSWSGTSGSNTQYF. CDR3 DNA sequence: TGTGCCAGCAGCTGGTCCGGGACTAGCGGGAGCAATACGCAGTATTTT.